A selection of T cell receptor beta chains follows, all from one sample in a study of regulatory T cells in long-lasting Graves disease. One entry per CDR3 protein results from TCRdb running MiXCR on the multiplex PCR reads. The sample has around 460,000 distinct CDR3 sequences; 20% to 25% are singletons. This specimen consisted of peripheral blood mononuclear cells (PBMCs), obtained when the disease was refractory, from a patient treated with antithyroid drugs. The source of these receptors is a female donor with Graves disease. CDR3s include the opening cysteine and the closing phenylalanine or tryptophan. D genes are given only for firm matches. Expanded clones get a size class; other rows say once, few or many, or leave the size out.

cdr3_aa cdr3_nt clone_size cdr3_length d_call j_call v_call
CASSPVGNGNTIYF TGTGCCAGCAGCCCCGTGGGGAATGGAAACACCATATATTTT few 14 NA TRBJ1-3 TRBV7-3
CASSDASTGGSQETQYF TGTGCCAGCAGCGACGCGTCGACAGGGGGGTCCCAAGAGACCCAGTACTTC many 17 TRBD1 TRBJ2-5 TRBV6-1
CASSPGLLNTEAFF TGTGCCAGCAGTCCGGGACTCTTGAACACTGAAGCTTTCTTT many 14 NA TRBJ1-1 TRBV12-3/TRBV12-4
CASSYSREGSEQYF TGTGCCAGCAGTTACTCGAGAGAGGGCAGCGAGCAGTACTTC few 14 NA TRBJ2-7 TRBV6-5
CASGDSGTGGTELFF TGTGCCAGCGGCGATTCCGGGACAGGGGGTACAGAACTGTTTTTT NA 15 TRBD1 TRBJ1-4 TRBV12-3/TRBV12-4
CASSSGLAGGPPKETQYF TGTGCCAGCAGTTCGGGACTAGCGGGGGGGCCGCCCAAAGAGACCCAGTACTTC many 18 TRBD2 TRBJ2-5 TRBV28
CASSLGQSGEKLFF TGTGCCAGCAGCTTGGGCCAATCTGGTGAAAAACTGTTTTTT few 14 NA TRBJ1-4 TRBV7-6
CASSFTANSPLHF TGTGCCAGCAGTTTTACGGCTAATTCACCCCTCCACTTT NA 13 NA TRBJ1-6 TRBV27
CASSLILPGGYTF TGTGCCAGCAGCTTAATACTCCCTGGCGGCTACACCTTC NA 13 NA TRBJ1-2 TRBV7-9
CSVSGTGLNNQPQHF TGCAGTGTATCCGGGACAGGGTTGAACAATCAGCCCCAGCATTTT few 15 TRBD1 TRBJ1-5 TRBV20-1
CASSLGVAGGNEQFF TGTGCCAGCAGTTTAGGAGTAGCGGGAGGTAATGAGCAGTTCTTC few 15 TRBD2 TRBJ2-1 TRBV12-3/TRBV12-4
CASSFRAGGFRDEQFF TGTGCCAGCAGCTTTAGAGCGGGGGGGTTTCGGGATGAGCAGTTCTTC NA 16 TRBD2 TRBJ2-1 TRBV5-6
CASSHARQGDLSPLHF TGTGCCAGCAGCCACGCTCGACAGGGGGATTTGTCACCCCTCCACTTT NA 16 TRBD1 TRBJ1-6 TRBV6-1
CASSLTGKETQYF TGTGCCAGCAGCTTGACAGGGAAAGAGACCCAGTACTTC many 13 TRBD1 TRBJ2-5 TRBV7-9
CASSLERTPVAFF TGTGCCAGCAGCTTAGAGAGGACGCCAGTGGCTTTCTTT many 13 NA TRBJ1-1 TRBV7-2
CASSLGETTYEQYF TGCGCCAGCAGCTTGGGAGAAACAACCTACGAGCAGTACTTC NA 14 NA TRBJ2-7 TRBV5-1
CASSESEGLQTTQYF TGTGCCAGCAGTGAATCGGAGGGACTCCAGACGACCCAGTACTTC many 15 NA TRBJ2-5 TRBV25-1
CASSQDWAGNEAFF TGCGCCAGCAGCCAAGATTGGGCAGGGAATGAAGCTTTCTTT few 14 NA TRBJ1-1 TRBV4-3
CATSIVGQMGEQYF TGTGCCACCAGCATAGTGGGGCAAATGGGCGAGCAGTACTTC NA 14 NA TRBJ2-7 TRBV15
CASSSRNEAFF TGTGCCAGCAGTTCGCGAAATGAAGCTTTCTTT many 11 NA TRBJ1-1 TRBV28
CASSFLTGFEAFF TGTGCCAGCAGTTTCCTCACAGGGTTTGAAGCTTTCTTT few 13 NA TRBJ1-1 TRBV6-5
CASSRDRDAYGYTF TGTGCCAGCAGCCGGGACAGGGATGCCTATGGCTACACCTTC NA 14 TRBD1 TRBJ1-2 TRBV14
CASSPGTGSHEQFF TGTGCTAGCAGCCCTGGGACAGGGAGTCATGAGCAGTTCTTC NA 14 TRBD1 TRBJ2-1 TRBV7-7
CASSLVWGSGETQYF TGTGCCAGCAGCTTAGTCTGGGGGAGCGGAGAGACCCAGTACTTC many 15 NA TRBJ2-5 TRBV7-2
CASMMYNSYEQYF TGTGCCAGCATGATGTACAACTCCTACGAGCAGTACTTC few 13 NA TRBJ2-7 TRBV28
CASSFSWGRNYGYTF TGTGCCAGCAGTTTTTCGTGGGGAAGGAACTATGGCTACACCTTC many 15 NA TRBJ1-2 TRBV12-3/TRBV12-4
CASSFVPNPYEQYF TGTGCCAGCAGTTTTGTTCCAAACCCCTACGAGCAGTACTTC many 14 NA TRBJ2-7 TRBV28
CATSRDPAANTGELFF TGTGCCACCAGCAGAGATCCAGCGGCGAACACCGGGGAGCTGTTTTTT many 16 NA TRBJ2-2 TRBV15
CASSVLVTDTQYF TGTGCCAGCAGTGTACTTGTCACAGATACGCAGTATTTT few 13 NA TRBJ2-3 TRBV2
CASSLINGGQYF TGTGCCAGCAGTTTAATCAATGGTGGGCAGTACTTC many 12 NA TRBJ2-7 TRBV28
CASSSNRDITEASF TGTGCCAGCAGCTCCAACCGGGACATAACTGAAGCTTCCTTT NA 14 NA TRBJ1-1 TRBV11-2
CASIQQGHSYEQYF TGTGCCAGCATTCAACAGGGTCACTCCTACGAGCAGTACTTC many 14 NA TRBJ2-7 TRBV2
CASTSQGYEQYF TGTGCCAGCACATCACAGGGGTACGAGCAGTACTTC many 12 TRBD1 TRBJ2-7 TRBV3-1
CASTTSYEQYF TGTGCCAGCACCACCTCCTACGAGCAGTACTTC few 11 NA TRBJ2-7 TRBV6-2/TRBV6-3
CASSIRATNEKLFF TGTGCCAGTAGTATCAGAGCAACTAATGAAAAACTGTTTTTT many 14 NA TRBJ1-4 TRBV19
CASSLLPSGYEQYF TGTGCCAGCAGCCTCCTCCCAAGCGGATACGAGCAGTACTTC many 14 NA TRBJ2-7 TRBV7-3
CASSESSGSAPLHF TGCGCCAGCAGTGAGTCCTCTGGCAGCGCACCCCTCCACTTT NA 14 NA TRBJ1-6 TRBV10-2
CASSHRQGPLEQYF TGTGCCAGCAGCCACAGACAGGGTCCCCTCGAGCAGTACTTC NA 14 TRBD1 TRBJ2-7 TRBV6-1
CASSVGTGVLYEQYF TGTGCCAGCAGCGTCGGGACAGGGGTTTTGTACGAGCAGTACTTC few 15 TRBD1 TRBJ2-7 TRBV9
CASSPTVYGRPPHIQYF TGTGCCAGCAGCCCGACAGTTTATGGAAGGCCTCCCCACATTCAGTACTTC NA 17 NA TRBJ2-4 TRBV7-3
CASSLGDSSGTGAFF TGTGCCAGCAGCTTAGGGGACAGTAGCGGCACTGGAGCTTTCTTT NA 15 TRBD1 TRBJ1-1 TRBV7-9
CATSRDRGADETQYF TGTGCCACCAGCAGAGATCGGGGGGCGGATGAGACCCAGTACTTC many 15 NA TRBJ2-5 TRBV15
CASSQDGAGSTDTQYF TGCGCCAGCAGCCAAGATGGAGCGGGGAGCACAGATACGCAGTATTTT NA 16 TRBD2 TRBJ2-3 TRBV4-3
CASSSVIGQEEKLFF TGTGCCAGCAGCTCAGTTATTGGGCAGGAGGAAAAACTGTTTTTT few 15 NA TRBJ1-4 TRBV7-9
CASSPYKGNQPQHF TGTGCCAGCAGCCCTTACAAGGGCAATCAGCCCCAGCATTTT few 14 NA TRBJ1-5 TRBV5-6
CASSSRTSLNTEAFF TGTGCCAGCAGTTCCCGGACATCCCTGAACACTGAAGCTTTCTTT many 15 NA TRBJ1-1 TRBV2
CASSEAISAVPTTF TGTGCCAGCAGTGAAGCTATCTCGGCAGTCCCGACGACTTTT once 14 NA TRBJ2-3 TRBV2
CSATQGTNTEAFF TGCAGTGCCACACAGGGGACTAACACTGAAGCTTTCTTT many 13 TRBD1 TRBJ1-1 TRBV20-1
CSAPNDRAPGELFF TGCAGTGCCCCAAACGACAGGGCCCCCGGGGAGCTGTTTTTT few 14 TRBD1 TRBJ2-2 TRBV20-1
CASSPRSLANYGYTF TGTGCCAGCAGCCCCCGTAGCCTAGCTAACTATGGCTACACCTTC few 15 NA TRBJ1-2 TRBV6-1
CASIQVAGTLNTEAFF TGTGCCAGCATTCAAGTGGCAGGGACGCTGAACACTGAAGCTTTCTTT few 16 NA TRBJ1-1 TRBV7-2
CAVESPEDYGYTF TGTGCCGTAGAGTCCCCAGAGGACTATGGCTACACCTTC NA 13 NA TRBJ1-2 TRBV19
CASSSGGNTKPYEQYF TGTGCCAGCAGCTCAGGTGGGAATACTAAGCCCTACGAGCAGTACTTC NA 16 NA TRBJ2-7 TRBV13
CASSEQRIMNTEAFF TGTGCCAGCAGTGAACAAAGGATCATGAACACTGAAGCTTTCTTT few 15 NA TRBJ1-1 TRBV6-1
CSVGTDSNQPQHF TGCAGCGTTGGGACAGATAGCAATCAGCCCCAGCATTTT many 13 NA TRBJ1-5 TRBV29-1
CASSPRGQLMNTEAFF TGCGCCAGCAGTCCTCGGGGACAGCTCATGAACACTGAAGCTTTCTTT NA 16 TRBD1 TRBJ1-1 TRBV5-1
CSGVSGTRETQYF TGCAGTGGGGTTAGCGGGACGAGGGAGACCCAGTACTTC many 13 TRBD2 TRBJ2-5 TRBV20-1
CAKGLAGIQETQYF TGTGCCAAGGGTCTAGCGGGTATCCAAGAGACCCAGTACTTC many 14 TRBD2 TRBJ2-5 TRBV2
CASSLDGRSTPLHF TGTGCCAGCAGCCTGGACGGCCGAAGTACCCCCCTCCACTTT many 14 NA TRBJ1-6 TRBV2